These 25 T cell receptor beta chains came from one sample sequenced in a study of neurological immune-mediated disorders. TCRdb ran MiXCR on the 5' RACE reads and lists one entry per CDR3 protein. The profile shows some 71,000 distinct CDR3 sequences, roughly 10% of them singletons. Time point specified: longitudinal time-point 1 (baseline). Material for sequencing was PBMCs. The origin of the receptors is a man aged 25-40 years in good health.

There are many counts of this clonotype. The chain combines TRBV29-1 with TRBJ2-7, with 8 bases matching TRBD1. V trimming: 5 bases; J trimming: 3 bases; junction bases outside the gene matches: 3. Germline lookup yields CDR1 SQVTM and CDR2 ANQGSEA. The CDR3 runs to 12 residues. The DNA for the CDR3 is TGCAGCGTTCAACAGGGGGTCTACGAGCAGTACTTC. Its protein product is CSVQQGVYEQYF.

This clonotype was detected many times. The genes are TRBV14 and TRBJ2-5, with TRBD2 matching 9 bases. Germline loops: CDR1 SGHDN, CDR2 FVKESK. CDR3 size: 15 residues. The V segment lost 2 bases and the J segment 4 bases; nucleotides outside the gene matches: 5. The CDR3, as DNA: TGTGCCAGCAGCCAATTAGCGGGAGTCCTAGAGACCCAGTACTTC. Its protein is CASSQLAGVLETQYF.

This clonotype was picked up many times. The gene calls are TRBV29-1 and TRBJ2-7; TRBD2 matches 8 bases. V was pared by 6 bases and J by 6 bases, with 13 bases of the junction left unmatched. The germline CDR1 and CDR2 sequences are SQVTM and ANQGSEA. The CDR3 spans 14 residues. The DNA for the CDR3 is TGCAGCGTCGACATCGGGACTAGTGGGGCCGAGCAGTACTTC. Translation gives CSVDIGTSGAEQYF.

Ten or more counts support this clonotype. The chain combines TRBV5-1 with TRBJ2-7; 11 bases line up with TRBD2. CDR1 is SGHRS and CDR2 is YFSETQ in the germline V gene. Losses at the gene ends were 4 bases for V and 3 bases for J; bases not matched to a gene: 6. The CDR3 has 15 amino acids. CDR3 nucleotides: TGCGCCAGCAGCCTAACTAGCGGGAGAATCTACGAGCAGTACTTC. Translating gives CASSLTSGRIYEQYF.

Remarks on this clonotype: A junction end diverges from the germline sequence, so it may reflect a read error. The chain uses TRBV5-1 and TRBJ2-6; D may match TRBD1 or TRBD2 (5 bases each). This CDR3 region has 16 residues. Germline V CDR1 and CDR2: SGHRS, YFSETQ. CDR3 in amino acids: CASSLAGTSGDNVLTF. The CDR3 region has the DNA TGCGCCAGCAGCTTGGCGGGGACCTCTGGGGACAACGTCCTGACTTTC.

This clonotype was counted many times. The rearrangement joins TRBV6-5 to TRBJ1-1; D is unclear. The CDR3 sequence is 14 residues long. Trimming stripped 2 bases from V and 5 bases from J, with 12 bases between. Germline V gives CDR1 MNHEY, CDR2 SVGAGI. The CDR3 sequence is CASSYGYPGTEAFF. The CDR3 nucleotides are TGTGCCAGCAGTTACGGATACCCCGGTACTGAAGCTTTCTTT.

This clonotype has at least ten counts. CDR3 sequence: CASSVGSSSYNEQFF. CDR3 in DNA: TGTGCCAGCAGTGTGGGTAGTAGCTCCTACAATGAGCAGTTCTTC. The chain combines TRBV2 with TRBJ2-1; no reliable D call. Trimming pared 4 bases from V and 0 bases from J, leaving 10 bases between. CDR3 size: 15 residues. Germline values: CDR1 SNHLY, CDR2 FYNNEI.

This clonotype was seen at least ten times. This sequence joins TRBV5-5 and TRBJ2-7; no reliable D call. Germline V lookup: CDR1 SGHKS, CDR2 YYEKEE (reference sequence). The CDR3 is made up of 13 amino acids. V dropped 7 bases and J dropped 2 bases, with 13 bases sitting between them. The CDR3 reads CASSSVATYEQYF. In DNA, the CDR3 is TGTGCCAGCTCCTCGGTGGCAACCTACGAGCAGTACTTC.

This clonotype was recorded many times. The CDR3 here is CSVGTGGRSTDTQYF. CDR3 coding DNA: TGCAGCGTTGGGACTGGCGGGAGGAGCACAGATACGCAGTATTTT. This chain uses TRBV29-1 with TRBJ2-3; TRBD2 matches 8 bases. After removal of 4 bases from V and 0 bases from J, the junction contained 6 bases not matched to a gene. The CDR3 runs 15 residues. Germline lookup yields CDR1 SQVTM and CDR2 ANQGSEA.

At least ten counts were recorded for this clonotype. The chain uses TRBV6-1 and TRBJ1-5, with D possibly TRBD1 on 6 matching bases. The CDR3 contains 14 residues. Germline CDR1 is MNHNS and CDR2 is SASEGT. V was trimmed by 5 bases and J by 11 bases, leaving 19 bases between them. The CDR3 DNA follows: TGTGCCAGCAGTCCGTCAGGGGTTCAAAACACCCAGCATTTT. This translates into CASSPSGVQNTQHF.

This clonotype was detected ten times or more. The genes are TRBV9 and TRBJ2-6; D remains unclear. Trimming shortened V by 6 bases and J by 1 base, and 8 bases separated the two germline ends. The germline CDR1 and CDR2 sequences are SGDLS and YYNGEE. The CDR3 covers 14 residues. The CDR3 here is CASTPSSGANVLTF. CDR3 coding DNA: TGTGCCAGCACCCCATCGTCTGGGGCCAACGTCCTGACTTTC.

This clonotype occurred many times. The chain recombines TRBV5-1 with TRBJ2-3; 13 bases fit TRBD2. Germline values: CDR1 SGHRS, CDR2 YFSETQ. The CDR3 runs to 18 residues. The J segment lost 2 bases and the V segment lost 1 base, leaving 7 bases of the junction unmatched. For the CDR3, the DNA is TGCGCCAGCAGCTTGAAACTAGCGGGAGGGCCCAACACAGATACGCAGTATTTT. This sequence encodes CASSLKLAGGPNTDTQYF.

The V gene is TRBV20-1, the J gene TRBJ2-7, with TRBD1 matching 11 bases. CDR1 is DFQATT, CDR2 SNEGSKA, per germline (reference sequence). The CDR3 spans 15 residues. The trim removed 4 bases at V and 4 bases at J, leaving 9 bases unmatched. CDR3 loop: CSATELGTGGYEQYF. The DNA of the CDR3 is TGCAGTGCTACGGAATTGGGGACAGGGGGATACGAGCAGTACTTC.

This clonotype was recorded at least ten times. This chain links TRBV4-1 with TRBJ1-5; maybe TRBD1 (6 bases). Trimming pared 0 bases from V and 2 bases from J, leaving 14 bases between. The CDR3 totals 17 residues. CDR1 is MGHRA and CDR2 is YSYEKL in the germline V gene. Here the CDR3 reads CASSQDGGHGGNQPQHF. DNA of the CDR3: TGCGCCAGCAGCCAAGATGGGGGCCACGGGGGCAATCAGCCCCAGCATTTT.

This clonotype has a count of ten or more. The chain recombines TRBV5-1 with TRBJ2-2; TRBD2 agrees at 9 bases. Trimming took 4 bases from V and 4 from J; bases not matched to a gene: 8. The CDR3 extends over 16 amino acids. Germline-derived CDR1 and CDR2 are SGHRS and YFSETQ. The CDR3: CASSTGLAQPTGELFF. The CDR3, as DNA: TGCGCCAGCAGCACCGGACTAGCGCAACCCACCGGGGAGCTGTTTTTT. The full variable domain, completed using reference TRBV5-1 and TRBJ2-2, is KAGVTQTPRYLIKTRGQQVTLSCSPISGHRSVSWYQQTPGQGLQFLFEYFSETQRNKGNFPGRFSGRQFSNSRSEMNVSTLELGDSALYLCASSTGLAQPTGELFFGEGSRLTVL.

This clonotype was seen ten or more times. The chain combines TRBV5-1 with TRBJ2-7, with TRBD2 matching over 7 bases. Germline trimming cut 8 bases from V and 5 bases from J; bases unmatched to any gene: 13. CDR3 length equals 14 residues. The germline V gene encodes CDR1 SGHRS and CDR2 YFSETQ. CDR3 DNA sequence: TGCGCCAGTTCCGGGGAGGTGGGGGGGGACGAGCAGTACTTC. Residues: CASSGEVGGDEQYF.

This clonotype was picked up many times. V is TRBV12-3 or TRBV12-4 and J is TRBJ2-5; 12 bases match TRBD2. Trimming took 2 bases from V and 10 from J; bases not matched to a gene: 5. The CDR3 has 14 amino acids. CDR3 protein: CASSLTTSGRNQYF. The CDR3 nucleotides are TGTGCCAGCAGTTTAACCACTAGCGGGAGGAACCAGTACTTC.

This sequence joins TRBV5-1 and TRBJ2-7; D is perhaps TRBD1 (6 bases). The V gene lost 4 bases and the J gene lost 2 bases, with 10 bases spanning the gap. Germline CDR1 reads SGHRS; CDR2 reads YFSETQ. The CDR3 length is 13 residues. Written as DNA, the CDR3 is TGCGCCAGCAGCGCAACAGGGACCTACGAGCAGTACTTC. It yields the protein CASSATGTYEQYF.

This clonotype came up many times. This chain links TRBV20-1 with TRBJ1-5; D is unclear. The CDR3 is made up of 12 amino acids. Germline V gives CDR1 DFQATT, CDR2 SNEGSKA (reference sequence). Trimming took off 6 bases at V and 5 bases at J, with 11 bases between the two ends. As DNA, the CDR3 is TGCAGTGCAACTGACGGAGATCAGCCCCAGCATTTT. It encodes CSATDGDQPQHF.

This clonotype has at least ten counts. V usage is TRBV11-3 and J usage is TRBJ2-2, with D unclear. V was cut by 1 base and J by 4 bases, with 13 bases left in between. The CDR3 length is 16 residues. CDR1 SGHNT and CDR2 YENEEA come from the germline V gene. The CDR3 region is CASSLARTPLTGELFF. DNA for the CDR3: TGTGCCAGCAGCTTAGCCCGGACCCCTCTCACCGGGGAGCTGTTTTTT.

The CDR3 nucleotides read TGTGCCAGCAGCTTAACCAGGGGGGGGAACACTGAAGCTTTCTTT. It yields the protein CASSLTRGGNTEAFF. V gene TRBV7-3 combines with J gene TRBJ1-1, with 7 bases aligning to TRBD1. The germline CDR1 and CDR2 sequences are SGHTA and FQGTGA. The ends lost 0 bases at V and 1 base at J; junction bases unmatched: 2. There are 15 residues in the CDR3.

This clonotype was detected ten times or more. This rearrangement joins TRBV6-6 to TRBJ2-5; 7 bases line up with TRBD1. V was pared by 6 bases and J by 0 bases, with 4 bases of the junction left unmatched. Germline lookup yields CDR1 MNHNY and CDR2 SVGAGI (reference sequence). The CDR3 sequence is 14 residues long. The chain's CDR3 is CASRPGQNQETQYF. The DNA of the CDR3 is TGTGCCAGCAGGCCGGGACAGAACCAAGAGACCCAGTACTTC.

This clonotype was counted many times. The CDR3 loop reads CASSPTRQGSYGYTF. CDR3 DNA: TGTGCCAGCAGCCCGACCCGACAGGGGTCCTATGGCTACACCTTC. The chain employs TRBV3-1 and TRBJ1-2; 8 bases map to TRBD1. CDR3 length: 15 amino acids. Losses at the gene ends were 4 bases for V and 4 bases for J; bases not matched to a gene: 8. Germline CDR1 is LGHDT and CDR2 is YNNKEL (reference sequence). The full variable domain, in which reference TRBV3-1 and TRBJ1-2 provide the parts outside the CDR3, is DTAVSQTPKYLVTQMGNDKSIKCEQNLGHDTMYWYKQDSKKFLKIMFSYNNKELIINETVPNRFSPKSPDKAHLNLHINSLELGDSAVYFCASSPTRQGSYGYTFGSGTRLTVV.

About this clonotype: This may come from a read error, since a much larger clone is one base off. The chain is built from TRBV2 and TRBJ2-7; D not certain. This CDR3 spans 11 amino acids. Germline V CDR1 and CDR2: SNHLY, FYNNEI. CDR3 DNA: TGTGCCTGCAGGTCTCACTACGAGCAGTACTTC. Amino acids: CACRSHYEQYF.

There are many counts of this clonotype. J is TRBJ1-1 and V is TRBV29-1; D is uncertain. The germline V gene encodes CDR1 SQVTM and CDR2 ANQGSEA. The CDR3 totals 13 residues. Trimming stripped 4 bases from V and 0 bases from J, with 9 bases between. In DNA form, the CDR3 reads TGCAGCGTTGTTAAGGCGATGAACACTGAAGCTTTCTTT. It yields the protein CSVVKAMNTEAFF.